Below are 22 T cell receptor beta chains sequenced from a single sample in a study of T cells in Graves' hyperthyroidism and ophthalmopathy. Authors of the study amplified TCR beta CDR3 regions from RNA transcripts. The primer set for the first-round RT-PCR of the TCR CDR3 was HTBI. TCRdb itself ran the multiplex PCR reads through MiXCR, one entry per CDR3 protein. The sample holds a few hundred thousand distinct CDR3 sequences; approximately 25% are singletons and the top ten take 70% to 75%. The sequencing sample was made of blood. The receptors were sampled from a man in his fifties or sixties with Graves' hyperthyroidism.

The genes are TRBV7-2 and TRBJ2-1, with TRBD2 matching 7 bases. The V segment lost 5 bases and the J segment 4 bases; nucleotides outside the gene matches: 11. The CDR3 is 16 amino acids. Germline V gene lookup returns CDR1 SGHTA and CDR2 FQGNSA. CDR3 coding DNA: TGTGCCAGCAGCCCCGATGGGTCGGGAGGTTACAATGAGCAGTTCTTC. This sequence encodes CASSPDGSGGYNEQFF.

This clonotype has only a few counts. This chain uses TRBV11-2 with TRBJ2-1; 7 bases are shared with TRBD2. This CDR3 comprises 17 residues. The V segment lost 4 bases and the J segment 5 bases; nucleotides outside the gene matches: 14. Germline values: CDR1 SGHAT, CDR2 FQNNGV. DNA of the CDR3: TGTGCCAGCAGCTATCAAGAGGGAGGGCTGGCCAACAATGAGCAGTTCTTC. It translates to CASSYQEGGLANNEQFF.

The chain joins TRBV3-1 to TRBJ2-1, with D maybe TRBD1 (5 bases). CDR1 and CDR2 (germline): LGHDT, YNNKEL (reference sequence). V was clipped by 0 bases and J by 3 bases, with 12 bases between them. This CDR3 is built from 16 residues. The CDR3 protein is CASSQEQGSDYNEQFF. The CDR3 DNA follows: TGTGCCAGCAGCCAAGAGCAGGGCTCGGACTACAATGAGCAGTTCTTC.

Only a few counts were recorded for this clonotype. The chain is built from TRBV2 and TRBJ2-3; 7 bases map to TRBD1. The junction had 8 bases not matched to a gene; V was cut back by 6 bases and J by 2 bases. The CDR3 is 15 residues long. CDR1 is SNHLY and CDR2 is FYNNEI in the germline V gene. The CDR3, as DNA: TGTGCCAGCAGACGCCGGGACAGACCCACAGATACGCAGTATTTT. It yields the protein CASRRRDRPTDTQYF.

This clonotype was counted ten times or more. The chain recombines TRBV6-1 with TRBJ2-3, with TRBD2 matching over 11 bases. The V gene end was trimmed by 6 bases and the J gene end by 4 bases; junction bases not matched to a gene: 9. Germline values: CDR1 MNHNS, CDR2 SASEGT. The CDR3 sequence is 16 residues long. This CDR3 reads CASSPTSGSGPDTQYF. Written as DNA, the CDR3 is TGTGCCAGCAGCCCCACTAGCGGGAGTGGCCCAGATACGCAGTATTTT.

In nucleotides, the CDR3 is TGTGCCAGCAGCGTAGATTTCGGAACGGGAGGGGGGGGAGATGAGCAGTTCTTC. Residues: CASSVDFGTGGGGDEQFF. V and J are TRBV9 and TRBJ2-1; the match to TRBD2 covers 8 bases. V gave up 0 bases and J gave up 8 bases; unmatched junction bases: 16. The CDR3 contains 18 residues. Germline CDR1 is SGDLS and CDR2 is YYNGEE. The variable domain in full, with the rest retrieved from reference TRBV9 and TRBJ2-1, is DSGVTQTPKHLITATGQRVTLRCSPRSGDLSVYWYQQSLDQGLQFLIQYYNGEERAKGNILERFSAQQFPDLHSELNLSSLELGDSALYFCASSVDFGTGGGGDEQFFGPGTRLTVL.

CDR3 loop: CASRSLVFGIAKNIQYF. In nucleotides, the CDR3 is TGTGCCAGCAGGTCCTTGGTATTCGGTATAGCCAAAAACATTCAGTACTTC. J is TRBJ2-4 and V is TRBV27, with no clear D. CDR3 size: 17 residues. V was cut by 6 bases and J by 0 bases, with 18 bases left in between. Germline V gene sequence: CDR1 MNHEY, CDR2 SMNVEV (reference sequence).

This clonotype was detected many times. For the CDR3, the DNA is TGTGCCAGCAGTGAACAAAGACTTACCACCGGGGAGCTGTTTTTT. Translation gives CASSEQRLTTGELFF. The J gene is TRBJ2-2, the V gene TRBV2; D is unresolved. With 2 bases removed from V and 4 bases from J, the gap between germline ends came to 11 bases. The CDR3 runs 15 residues. CDR1 SNHLY and CDR2 FYNNEI come from the germline V gene.

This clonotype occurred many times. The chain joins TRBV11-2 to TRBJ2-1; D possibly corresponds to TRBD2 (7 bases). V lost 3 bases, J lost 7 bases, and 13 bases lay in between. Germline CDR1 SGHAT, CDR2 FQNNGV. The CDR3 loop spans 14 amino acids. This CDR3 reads CASSFEGGLNEQFF. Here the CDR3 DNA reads TGTGCCAGCAGCTTTGAGGGGGGGCTAAATGAGCAGTTCTTC.

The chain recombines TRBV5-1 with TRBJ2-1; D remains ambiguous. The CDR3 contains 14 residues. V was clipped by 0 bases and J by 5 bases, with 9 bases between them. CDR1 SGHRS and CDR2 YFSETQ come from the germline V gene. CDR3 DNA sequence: TGCGCCAGCAGCTTGGGGTCAGTTAACAATGAGCAGTTCTTC. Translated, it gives CASSLGSVNNEQFF.

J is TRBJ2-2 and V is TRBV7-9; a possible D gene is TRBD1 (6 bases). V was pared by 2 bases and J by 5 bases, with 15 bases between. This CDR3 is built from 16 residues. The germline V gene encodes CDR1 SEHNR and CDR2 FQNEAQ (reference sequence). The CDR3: CASSLSLQGKTGELFF. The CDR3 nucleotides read TGTGCCAGCAGCTTAAGTCTGCAGGGGAAGACCGGGGAGCTGTTTTTT.

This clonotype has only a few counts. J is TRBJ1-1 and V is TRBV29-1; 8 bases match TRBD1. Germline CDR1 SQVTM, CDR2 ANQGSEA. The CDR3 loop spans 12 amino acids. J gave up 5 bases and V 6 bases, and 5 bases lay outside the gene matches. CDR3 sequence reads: CSVDRGMTEAFF. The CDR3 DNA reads TGCAGCGTAGACAGGGGTATGACTGAAGCTTTCTTT.

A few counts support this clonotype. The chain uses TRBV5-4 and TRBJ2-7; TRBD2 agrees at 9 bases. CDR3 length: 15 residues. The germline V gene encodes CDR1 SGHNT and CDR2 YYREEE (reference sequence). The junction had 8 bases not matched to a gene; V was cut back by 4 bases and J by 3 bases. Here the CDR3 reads CASSVKAGGSYEQYF. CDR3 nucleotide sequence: TGTGCCAGCAGCGTAAAAGCGGGAGGCAGCTACGAGCAGTACTTC. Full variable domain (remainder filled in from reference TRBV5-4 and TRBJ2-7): ETGVTQSPTHLIKTRGQQVTLRCSSQSGHNTVSWYQQALGQGPQFIFQYYREEENGRGNFPPRFSGLQFPNYSSELNVNALELDDSALYLCASSVKAGGSYEQYFGPGTRLTVT.

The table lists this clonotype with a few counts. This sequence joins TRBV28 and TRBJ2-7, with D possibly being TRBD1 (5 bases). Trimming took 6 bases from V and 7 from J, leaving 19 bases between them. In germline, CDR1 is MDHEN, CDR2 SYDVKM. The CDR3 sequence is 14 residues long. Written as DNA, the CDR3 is TGTGCCAGCAGCCCACCTAGAGACAGAGAAGAGCAGTACTTC. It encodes CASSPPRDREEQYF.

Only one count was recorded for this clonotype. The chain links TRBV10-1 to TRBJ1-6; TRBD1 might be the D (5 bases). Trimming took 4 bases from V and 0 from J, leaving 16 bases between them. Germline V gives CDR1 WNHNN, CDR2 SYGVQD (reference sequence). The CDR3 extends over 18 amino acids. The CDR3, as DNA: TGCGCCAGCAGTGGGACACATTCTGAGAGCTCCTATAATTCACCCCTCCACTTT. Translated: CASSGTHSESSYNSPLHF.

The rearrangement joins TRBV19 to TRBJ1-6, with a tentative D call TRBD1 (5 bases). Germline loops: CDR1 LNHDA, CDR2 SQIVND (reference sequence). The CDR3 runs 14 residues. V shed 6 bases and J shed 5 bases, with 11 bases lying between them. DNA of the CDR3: TGTGCCAGTAGGGGGCCGGTGGATAATTCACCCCTCCACTTT. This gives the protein CASRGPVDNSPLHF.

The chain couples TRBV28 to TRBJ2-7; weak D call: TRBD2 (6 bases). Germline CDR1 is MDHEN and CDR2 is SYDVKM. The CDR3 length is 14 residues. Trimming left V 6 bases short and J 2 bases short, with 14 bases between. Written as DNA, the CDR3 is TGTGCCAGCAGCCCTGGGGGGAACACCTACGAGCAGTACTTC. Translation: CASSPGGNTYEQYF.

The CDR3 DNA is TGTGCCAGCAGCGCGGGGGGGGGCGTTGAAAAACTGTTTTTT. The encoded protein is CASSAGGGVEKLFF. The rearrangement joins TRBV6-1 to TRBJ1-4; D is perhaps TRBD1 (6 bases). Looked up from germline, CDR1 is MNHNS and CDR2 is SASEGT. The germline V and J ends were trimmed by 6 bases and 7 bases, with 15 bases remaining between them. The CDR3 loop spans 14 amino acids.

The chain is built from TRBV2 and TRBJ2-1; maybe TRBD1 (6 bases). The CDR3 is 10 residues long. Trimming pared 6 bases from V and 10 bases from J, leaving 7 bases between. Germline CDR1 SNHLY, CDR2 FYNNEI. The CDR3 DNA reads TGTGCCAGCAGAAGGGGGGAGCAGTTCTTC. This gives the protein CASRRGEQFF.

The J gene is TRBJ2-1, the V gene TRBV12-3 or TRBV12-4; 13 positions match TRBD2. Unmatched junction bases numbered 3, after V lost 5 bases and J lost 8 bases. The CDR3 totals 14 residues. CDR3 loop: CASSRTSGSYEQFF. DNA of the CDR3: TGTGCCAGCAGTCGGACTAGCGGGAGCTATGAGCAGTTCTTC.

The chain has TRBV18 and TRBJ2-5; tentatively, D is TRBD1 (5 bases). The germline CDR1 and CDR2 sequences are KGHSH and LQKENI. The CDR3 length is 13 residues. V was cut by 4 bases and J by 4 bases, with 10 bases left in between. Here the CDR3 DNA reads TGTGCCAGCTCACAAGACAGCCGAGAGACCCAGTACTTC. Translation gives CASSQDSRETQYF. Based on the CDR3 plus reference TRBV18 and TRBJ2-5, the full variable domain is NAGVMQNPRHLVRRRGQEARLRCSPMKGHSHVYWYRQLPEEGLKFMVYLQKENIIDESGMPKERFSAEFPKEGPSILRIQQVVRGDSAAYFCASSQDSRETQYFGPGTRLLVL.

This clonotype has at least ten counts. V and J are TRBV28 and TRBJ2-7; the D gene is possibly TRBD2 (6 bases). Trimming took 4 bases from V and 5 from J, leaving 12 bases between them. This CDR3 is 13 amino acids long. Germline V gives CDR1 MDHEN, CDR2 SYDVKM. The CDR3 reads CASSSPGRNEQYF. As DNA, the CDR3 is TGTGCCAGCAGTTCGCCAGGGAGGAACGAGCAGTACTTC.